What follows is one T cell receptor beta chain and its context. This clone has just one count. The target of this receptor is not known. It has no much larger one-base neighbor in the sample; base qualities were not kept. The data originate from a study of lymphopenia after photon versus proton radiotherapy (dated by TCRdb to 2018 to 2020). In terms of the full investigation: In patients with gastrointestinal tumors who developed high-grade lymphopenia, the study compared the immunological effects of photon radiation therapy with those of proton radiation therapy. A cohort of some 21 patients with gastrointestinal tumors who received either photon or proton therapy and subsequently developed lymphopenia was included. The goal of the study was to describe how the two radiation modalities differ in their effects on the immune system. General study outcomes and caveats: Among patients across the cohort who died, overall survival time showed an inverse correlation with a larger post-nadir drop in TCR diversity. The survival association was assessed only in patients who died, and better survival with proton therapy was presented by the authors as a possibility rather than a demonstrated result. Once the lymphocyte count had reached its nadir, the repertoires of photon-treated patients showed oligoclonal expansion, particularly of CD8+ Temra cells, and this expansion drove the decline in diversity. Relative stability during treatment was observed in proton-treated patients, whereas loss of naive T cells and TCR diversity and gain of effector/memory populations were observed in photon-treated patients.

The CDR3 runs 13 residues from the cysteine to the phenylalanine. Left in the record is the CDR3 DNA by itself, 39 bases read in frame from the first base. The germline V gene provides CDR1 SQVTM and CDR2 ANQGSEA. V loses 7 bases, J loses 2 bases, and the germline ends lie 13 bases apart. Receptor libraries were prepared by the immunoSEQ multiplex PCR assay. T cell repertoires were profiled with deep sequencing of rearranged TCR beta loci together with multiparametric flow cytometry. Sourced from immuneACCESS, this table was stored by TCRdb with only in-frame sequences that have V and J called. A share of the clones is absent; for the studies checked, an unresolved V gene accounts for under half, and the remainder has no known explanation. The sample table records approximately 70,000 clones; roughly 87% of these occur just once. The ten biggest clones cover roughly 13% of the sample.

This clonotype originated in a man at least 80 years old with esophageal cancer. The material sequenced was peripheral blood, taken from a patient treated with proton-based radiotherapy. The chain was built from TRBV29-1 and TRBJ2-3, with no confident D gene call. The CDR3: CSAADPVTDTQYF. The DNA sequence is as follows: TGCAGCGCCGCGGACCCGGTCACAGATACGCAGTATTTT.